Listed here are 22 T cell receptor beta chains from one sample, sequenced in a study of cytomegalovirus exposure and HLA in healthy donors. The PCR ran on 60 Vbeta and 13 Jbeta primers. Profiled with immunoSEQ multiplex PCR; TCRdb holds only in-frame clones, not every one. The repertoire holds 99,000 or so clones, with 78% as singletons. The specimen was PBMCs. All receptors come from a man under 40 in good health and CMV-seronegative.

The table lists this clone with a count of one. The genes are TRBV6-5 and TRBJ2-7; D unclear. The length of the CDR3 is 12 residues. Between the trimmed V and J ends, which lost 4 bases and 2 bases, there was a span of 6 bases. Germline CDR1 is MNHEY and CDR2 is SVGAGI. CDR3 coding DNA: TGTGCCAGCAGTTCGCCGGCCTACGAGCAGTACTTC. It codes for CASSSPAYEQYF.

This rearrangement joins TRBV18 to TRBJ1-5, with 12 bases matching TRBD1. CDR1 and CDR2 (germline): KGHSH, LQKENI. The trim removed 3 bases at V and 2 bases at J, leaving 5 bases unmatched. The CDR3 runs 17 residues. CDR3 DNA: TGTGCCAGCTCACCTGGGGGACAGGGGGCAGGCAATCAGCCCCAGCATTTT. Its translation is CASSPGGQGAGNQPQHF.

CDR3 sequence (DNA): TGTGCCAGCAGACAGGGGGCGCGAACTGAAGCTTTCTTT. This gives the protein CASRQGARTEAFF. V usage is TRBV6-5 and J usage is TRBJ1-1, with TRBD1 matching 9 bases. Trimming at V came to 6 bases and at J to 5 bases, leaving 4 bases not matched to a gene. Germline V gene lookup returns CDR1 MNHEY and CDR2 SVGAGI. The CDR3 is made up of 13 amino acids.

V usage is TRBV4-1 and J usage is TRBJ2-1; 12 bases fit TRBD1. V shed 4 bases and J 7 bases; nucleotides not matched to a gene: 11. The CDR3 sequence is 17 residues long. CDR1 and CDR2 (germline): MGHRA, YSYEKL. The CDR3 here is CASSPRLGTGGGNEQFF. The CDR3 DNA reads TGCGCCAGCAGCCCCCGACTCGGGACAGGGGGCGGGAATGAGCAGTTCTTC.

The CDR3 loop reads CASSVSGTSAMEQFF. DNA of the CDR3: TGTGCCAGCAGTGTATCCGGGACTAGCGCTATGGAGCAGTTCTTC. The chain recombines TRBV6-5 with TRBJ2-1, with TRBD2 matching over 10 bases. The length of the CDR3 is 15 residues. Germline CDR1 MNHEY, CDR2 SVGAGI. With V trimmed by 5 bases and J by 10 bases, 11 bases remained unmatched.

The sample holds one count of this clone. The V gene is TRBV6-5, the J gene TRBJ2-7; maybe TRBD1 (5 bases). The V end was cut by 0 bases, the J end by 5 bases, with 11 bases between. The germline V gene encodes CDR1 MNHEY and CDR2 SVGAGI. This CDR3 is 14 amino acids long. DNA for the CDR3: TGTGCCAGCAGTTACTCCTCAGGGATTGACGAGCAGTACTTC. Its protein product is CASSYSSGIDEQYF.

This chain uses TRBV15 with TRBJ2-2; D is perhaps TRBD2 (5 bases). This CDR3 is 16 amino acids long. Per the germline V gene, CDR1 is LNHNV and CDR2 is YYDKDF (reference sequence). Trimming removed 0 bases from V and 6 bases from J, with 14 bases in between. DNA of the CDR3: TGTGCCACCAGCAGAGATTGGGGAGAGTCGGCCGGGGAGCTGTTTTTT. Translated, it gives CATSRDWGESAGELFF.

The J gene is TRBJ1-1, the V gene TRBV27, with TRBD1 as a possible D gene (6 bases). The germline V gene has CDR1 MNHEY and CDR2 SMNVEV (reference sequence). The ends were cut back, 5 bases at V and 4 bases at J, with 14 bases in the middle. The CDR3 loop spans 14 amino acids. The CDR3 sequence: CASSPEGGVTEAFF. Written as DNA, the CDR3 is TGTGCCAGCAGTCCAGAGGGGGGGGTCACTGAAGCTTTCTTT.

A single count supports this clone. The gene calls are TRBV6-5 and TRBJ2-7; D is perhaps TRBD2 (6 bases). The CDR3 runs to 15 residues. Trimming stripped 2 bases from V and 5 bases from J, with 16 bases between. Germline CDR1 is MNHEY and CDR2 is SVGAGI. The CDR3 protein is CASSYRRAGYDEQYF. CDR3 nucleotides: TGTGCCAGCAGTTACCGGAGGGCGGGCTACGACGAGCAGTACTTC.

The rearrangement links TRBV27 to TRBJ2-7; D might be TRBD1 (6 bases). Looked up from germline, CDR1 is MNHEY and CDR2 is SMNVEV (reference sequence). This CDR3 has 15 amino acids. V was pared by 4 bases and J by 0 bases, with 13 bases between. In DNA form, the CDR3 reads TGTGCCAGCAGTTGGTCCAGGGGACCCTCCTACGAGCAGTACTTC. Translated: CASSWSRGPSYEQYF.

The rearrangement links TRBV28 to TRBJ2-5; a possible D gene is TRBD2 (6 bases). Germline assignment: CDR1 MDHEN and CDR2 SYDVKM. This CDR3 spans 14 amino acids. Trimming removed 5 bases from V and 5 bases from J, with 15 bases in between. CDR3: CASSLPGVGETQYF. The CDR3 DNA sequence: TGTGCCAGCAGTCTCCCGGGAGTGGGCGAGACCCAGTACTTC.

A single count supports this clone. The rearrangement joins TRBV5-1 to TRBJ2-3, with TRBD2 identical over 9 bases. CDR1 and CDR2 from the germline V gene are SGHRS and YFSETQ. The ends lost 0 bases at V and 1 base at J; junction bases unmatched: 3. This CDR3 spans 16 amino acids. The CDR3 reads CASSLVWTSGTDTQYF. CDR3 DNA sequence: TGCGCCAGCAGCTTGGTGTGGACTAGCGGCACAGATACGCAGTATTTT.

The chain uses TRBV4-1 and TRBJ1-2; 10 bases line up with TRBD1. The V segment lost 7 bases and the J segment 1 base; nucleotides outside the gene matches: 6. The CDR3 has 15 residues. CDR1 and CDR2 from the germline V gene are MGHRA and YSYEKL. The CDR3 reads CASTRDRGDNYGYTF. The CDR3 nucleotides read TGCGCCAGCACCAGGGACAGGGGAGATAACTATGGCTACACCTTC.

The V call is TRBV28, the J call TRBJ2-1; D might be TRBD1 (5 bases). The CDR3 is 15 residues long. Trimming removed 1 base from V and 6 bases from J, with 13 bases in between. Germline CDR1 is MDHEN and CDR2 is SYDVKM. The CDR3 nucleotides are TGTGCCAGCAGTTTATTTGGCAGGGCTCTCAATGAGCAGTTCTTC. This codes for CASSLFGRALNEQFF.

The rearrangement links TRBV11-2 to TRBJ1-6; TRBD1 matches at 8 bases. CDR3 length: 14 amino acids. V was clipped by 6 bases and J by 10 bases; unmatched bases: 8. The germline V gene encodes CDR1 SGHAT and CDR2 FQNNGV. The CDR3 DNA reads as TGTGCCAGCAGTAAAGACAGGGGTCAATCACCCCTCCACTTT. It specifies CASSKDRGQSPLHF. The complete variable domain, with remaining parts taken from reference TRBV11-2 and TRBJ1-6, reads EAGVAQSPRYKIIEKRQSVAFWCNPISGHATLYWYQQILGQGPKLLIQFQNNGVVDDSQLPKDRFSAERLKGVDSTLKIQPAKLEDSAVYLCASSKDRGQSPLHFGNGTRLTVT.

V is TRBV28 and J is TRBJ1-2; D is undetermined. CDR1 is MDHEN and CDR2 is SYDVKM in the germline V gene. V was trimmed by 6 bases and J by 1 base, leaving 6 bases between them. The CDR3 totals 12 residues. The CDR3 DNA is TGTGCCAGCAGCCTTCGTAACTATGGCTACACCTTC. Amino acid sequence: CASSLRNYGYTF.

The J gene is TRBJ2-1, the V gene TRBV6-6, with TRBD2 matching over 10 bases. V lost 0 bases, J lost 7 bases, and 3 bases stayed unmatched. Germline CDR1 and CDR2: MNHNY and SVGAGI (reference sequence). CDR3 length: 15 amino acids. The chain's CDR3 is CASSYSSGRGNEQFF. DNA of the CDR3: TGTGCCAGCAGTTACTCAAGCGGGAGGGGTAATGAGCAGTTCTTC.

The J gene is TRBJ2-5, the V gene TRBV14, with D possibly matching TRBD1 (6 bases). Germline loops: CDR1 SGHDN, CDR2 FVKESK. V lost 1 base and J lost 1, with 7 bases in between. This CDR3 comprises 14 residues. This CDR3 is CASSQGRGQETQYF. The DNA for the CDR3 is TGTGCCAGCAGCCAAGGCAGGGGCCAAGAGACCCAGTACTTC. Full variable domain (rest looked up from reference TRBV14 and TRBJ2-5): EAGVTQFPSHSVIEKGQTVTLRCDPISGHDNLYWYRRVMGKEIKFLLHFVKESKQDESGMPNNRFLAERTGGTYSTLKVQPAELEDSGVYFCASSQGRGQETQYFGPGTRLLVL.

The J gene is TRBJ2-6, the V gene TRBV19; 7 bases agree with TRBD1. The CDR3 is made up of 15 amino acids. V was clipped by 4 bases and J by 3 bases; unmatched bases: 3. CDR1 and CDR2 from the germline V gene are LNHDA and SQIVND (reference sequence). The CDR3 loop is CASSTQGYGANVLTF. The CDR3 region has the DNA TGTGCCAGTAGTACACAGGGGTATGGGGCCAACGTCCTGACTTTC.

This chain joins TRBV7-6 and TRBJ2-1, with TRBD2 identical over 11 bases. With 3 bases clipped from V and 6 bases from J, the junction kept 7 bases outside the gene matches. From germline, CDR1 is SGHVS and CDR2 FNYEAQ. This CDR3 comprises 16 residues. The CDR3 here is CASSLYSGRAANEQFF. CDR3 sequence (DNA): TGTGCCAGCAGCTTGTATAGCGGGAGGGCCGCCAATGAGCAGTTCTTC.

This chain joins TRBV7-2 and TRBJ2-7, with 9 nucleotides matching TRBD1. The CDR3 extends over 15 amino acids. The germline CDR1 and CDR2 sequences are SGHTA and FQGNSA. Trimming took 1 base from V and 9 from J; bases not matched to a gene: 10. CDR3 DNA sequence: TGTGCCAGCAGCTTAGGGGGGACAGGGATCCTCGGGCAGTACTTC. Encoded protein: CASSLGGTGILGQYF.

This clone turned up a few times. CDR3 sequence reads: CASSQRIAGSYEQYF. CDR3 nucleotide sequence: TGTGCCAGCAGCCAGAGGATTGCGGGAAGTTACGAGCAGTACTTC. J is TRBJ2-7 and V is TRBV14, with D perhaps matching TRBD2 (6 bases). The germline V gene encodes CDR1 SGHDN and CDR2 FVKESK. There are 15 residues in the CDR3. Trimming took off 3 bases at V and 4 bases at J, with 16 bases between the two ends. Variable domain in full (rest from reference TRBV14 and TRBJ2-7): EAGVTQFPSHSVIEKGQTVTLRCDPISGHDNLYWYRRVMGKEIKFLLHFVKESKQDESGMPNNRFLAERTGGTYSTLKVQPAELEDSGVYFCASSQRIAGSYEQYFGPGTRLTVT.